This is a list of T cell receptor beta chains from one sample in a study of CD8 T cells in ankylosing spondylitis. TCRdb recomputed calls from the 5' RACE reads with MiXCR, one row per CDR3 protein. Seen here are around 130,000 distinct CDR3 sequences, 15% to 20% observed once, and the top ten hold approximately 33%. The source material was blood, either unsorted or a sorted T cell fraction (not recorded which). These receptors originate from a male donor with ankylosing spondylitis. Each CDR3 is given without its conserved first and last residue. Each record gives: V gene, J gene, CDR3 protein.

v_gene: TRBV5-6; j_gene: TRBJ1-4; CDR3aa: ASSLQGVLSNEKLF
v_gene: TRBV2; j_gene: TRBJ1-1; CDR3aa: ASRRTGMNTEAF
v_gene: TRBV6-5; j_gene: TRBJ2-1; CDR3aa: ASSAGGNEQF
v_gene: TRBV9; j_gene: TRBJ1-2; CDR3aa: ASSLSTGAGYT
v_gene: TRBV29-1; j_gene: TRBJ2-7; CDR3aa: SVPTGNDEQY
v_gene: TRBV12-3/TRBV12-4; j_gene: TRBJ2-7; CDR3aa: ASSPGLAYEQY
v_gene: TRBV15; j_gene: TRBJ2-7; CDR3aa: ATSRGYEQY
v_gene: TRBV7-9; j_gene: TRBJ1-1; CDR3aa: ASSSAGGRYTEAF
v_gene: TRBV19; j_gene: TRBJ2-1; CDR3aa: ASSLGQLNEQF
v_gene: TRBV5-1; j_gene: TRBJ2-7; CDR3aa: ASSLALAGEQY
v_gene: TRBV5-6; j_gene: TRBJ2-7; CDR3aa: ASSYSGRRVVYEQY
v_gene: TRBV5-1; j_gene: TRBJ2-7; CDR3aa: ASSLAAPRTYEQY
v_gene: TRBV6-2/TRBV6-3; j_gene: TRBJ2-7; CDR3aa: AGRIGGRPFSYEQY
v_gene: TRBV27; j_gene: TRBJ1-5; CDR3aa: ASSLSGVPGGQPQH
v_gene: TRBV13; j_gene: TRBJ2-1; CDR3aa: ASGRTDRSNEQF
v_gene: TRBV4-1; j_gene: TRBJ2-7; CDR3aa: ASSQGVGGIYEQY
v_gene: TRBV27; j_gene: TRBJ2-1; CDR3aa: ASSLGSGDEQF
v_gene: TRBV12-3/TRBV12-4; j_gene: TRBJ2-1; CDR3aa: ASTWSSGRSEQF
v_gene: TRBV4-3; j_gene: TRBJ1-1; CDR3aa: ASSQETGGNTEAF
v_gene: TRBV12-3/TRBV12-4; j_gene: TRBJ1-2; CDR3aa: ASSLTRQGQLFGYT
v_gene: TRBV6-2/TRBV6-3; j_gene: TRBJ2-3; CDR3aa: ASSYQVTSGTDTQY
v_gene: TRBV7-2; j_gene: TRBJ1-2; CDR3aa: ASSQLDGGGGYT
v_gene: TRBV27; j_gene: TRBJ1-6; CDR3aa: ASSSRHLAPLH
v_gene: TRBV27; j_gene: TRBJ2-7; CDR3aa: ASSPTLSGEQY
v_gene: TRBV29-1; j_gene: TRBJ1-6; CDR3aa: SVGLDRANSPLH
v_gene: TRBV5-1; j_gene: TRBJ1-1; CDR3aa: ASSYGGPMAF
v_gene: TRBV5-4; j_gene: TRBJ1-1; CDR3aa: ASSSRGSTEAF
v_gene: TRBV11-2; j_gene: TRBJ2-1; CDR3aa: ASSLAGLANDEQF
v_gene: TRBV7-3; j_gene: TRBJ2-1; CDR3aa: ASSLGLAGGPSYNEQF
v_gene: TRBV6-5; j_gene: TRBJ2-1; CDR3aa: ASTLTSGYNEQF
v_gene: TRBV5-1; j_gene: TRBJ1-4; CDR3aa: ASSLGTPTNEKLF
v_gene: TRBV5-1; j_gene: TRBJ1-1; CDR3aa: ASSQWLNTEAF
v_gene: TRBV7-9; j_gene: TRBJ1-1; CDR3aa: ASSPSGVPEAF
v_gene: TRBV20-1; j_gene: TRBJ2-1; CDR3aa: SARVRVLYNEQF
v_gene: TRBV5-6; j_gene: TRBJ2-7; CDR3aa: ASSLIQGYYEQY
v_gene: TRBV12-3/TRBV12-4; j_gene: TRBJ2-2; CDR3aa: ASSALAFTGELF
v_gene: TRBV14; j_gene: TRBJ1-3; CDR3aa: ASSQSGQGAYGNTIY
v_gene: TRBV29-1; j_gene: TRBJ1-2; CDR3aa: SVEVGQLYGYT
v_gene: TRBV5-1; j_gene: TRBJ2-3; CDR3aa: ASSAGTSGSPSTDTQY
v_gene: TRBV12-3/TRBV12-4; j_gene: TRBJ2-5; CDR3aa: ASSLGLRETQY
v_gene: TRBV4-1; j_gene: TRBJ1-1; CDR3aa: ASSQEMQGNTEAF
v_gene: TRBV2; j_gene: TRBJ2-3; CDR3aa: ASSESLRGHRTDTQY
v_gene: TRBV29-1; j_gene: TRBJ2-3; CDR3aa: SVKAGGLDTQY
v_gene: TRBV9; j_gene: TRBJ1-2; CDR3aa: ASSAEANGYT
v_gene: TRBV7-8; j_gene: TRBJ1-6; CDR3aa: ASSLADRGTNNSPLH
v_gene: TRBV9; j_gene: TRBJ1-5; CDR3aa: ASSVDGGLNQPQH
v_gene: TRBV12-3/TRBV12-4; j_gene: TRBJ2-7; CDR3aa: ASSFLPYEQY
v_gene: TRBV7-9; j_gene: TRBJ1-1; CDR3aa: ASPAPNTEAF
v_gene: TRBV20-1; j_gene: TRBJ2-3; CDR3aa: SAKGLAGSLTRTDTQY
v_gene: TRBV27; j_gene: TRBJ1-2; CDR3aa: ASSLRDDYYGYT
v_gene: TRBV2; j_gene: TRBJ2-3; CDR3aa: ASSGRTGQPDTQY
v_gene: TRBV28; j_gene: TRBJ2-7; CDR3aa: ASSSLMAGRANYEQY
v_gene: TRBV5-1; j_gene: TRBJ2-1; CDR3aa: ASSPGLASEQF
v_gene: TRBV12-3/TRBV12-4; j_gene: TRBJ2-3; CDR3aa: ASSYTVPWGDTQY
v_gene: TRBV20-1; j_gene: TRBJ2-5; CDR3aa: SALRETQY
v_gene: TRBV7-9; j_gene: TRBJ2-7; CDR3aa: ASSDRTSSSYEQY
v_gene: TRBV6-5; j_gene: TRBJ1-5; CDR3aa: ASSYSSNQPQH
v_gene: TRBV7-3; j_gene: TRBJ2-7; CDR3aa: ASSYSGRGYEQY